A selection of T cell receptor beta chains follows, all from one sample in a study of quantifying T cell responses using KT2 cells. Each CDR3 protein is one row after TCRdb ran MiXCR on the UMI-ligation and nested PCR reads. The table includes 50,000 to 70,000 distinct CDR3 sequences, over 9% detected once. Sequenced material: PBMCs spiked with cells of the T cell clone KT2. The source is a human donor. Each CDR3 is given with its conserved first and last residue. D genes are given only for firm matches. A row's size may be missing; if present it is once, few, many or a size class.

clone_size: NA; v_call: TRBV2; j_call: TRBJ1-3; d_call: NA; cdr3_aa: CASKDSGNTIYF; cdr3_nt: TGTGCCAGCAAAGACTCTGGAAACACCATATATTTT
clone_size: few; v_call: TRBV11-2; j_call: TRBJ2-3; d_call: NA; cdr3_aa: CASSPPRADTQYF; cdr3_nt: TGTGCCAGCAGCCCCCCTCGTGCTGATACGCAGTATTTT
clone_size: many; v_call: TRBV20-1; j_call: TRBJ1-2; d_call: NA; cdr3_aa: CSASRGDNYGYTF; cdr3_nt: TGCAGTGCTAGCCGAGGGGATAACTATGGCTACACCTTC
clone_size: NA; v_call: TRBV18; j_call: TRBJ2-5; d_call: NA; cdr3_aa: CASSPNLQETQYF; cdr3_nt: TGTGCCAGCTCACCAAACCTCCAAGAGACCCAGTACTTC
clone_size: NA; v_call: TRBV12-3/TRBV12-4; j_call: TRBJ1-1; d_call: NA; cdr3_aa: CASSFRQALNTEAFF; cdr3_nt: TGTGCCAGCAGTTTCCGACAGGCGCTGAACACTGAAGCTTTCTTT
clone_size: NA; v_call: TRBV5-1; j_call: TRBJ1-1; d_call: TRBD1; cdr3_aa: CASSQGTGGGRVPEAFF; cdr3_nt: TGCGCCAGCAGCCAGGGGACAGGGGGCGGAAGGGTCCCTGAAGCTTTCTTT
clone_size: NA; v_call: TRBV12-5; j_call: TRBJ2-7; d_call: TRBD2; cdr3_aa: CASGLGVLAGNEQYF; cdr3_nt: TGTGCTAGTGGTTTGGGGGTACTAGCGGGGAACGAGCAGTACTTC
clone_size: few; v_call: TRBV6-5; j_call: TRBJ2-2; d_call: NA; cdr3_aa: CASTGSTGTNTGELFF; cdr3_nt: TGTGCCAGCACCGGCAGCACCGGGACCAACACCGGGGAGCTGTTTTTT
clone_size: NA; v_call: TRBV27; j_call: TRBJ2-2; d_call: NA; cdr3_aa: CASSLFTGELFF; cdr3_nt: TGTGCCAGCAGTTTATTCACCGGGGAGCTGTTTTTT
clone_size: NA; v_call: TRBV20-1; j_call: TRBJ2-7; d_call: TRBD2; cdr3_aa: CSARAHIPSSGSLGKQYF; cdr3_nt: TGCAGCGCTAGAGCCCATATTCCTTCTAGCGGGAGCTTAGGCAAGCAGTACTTC
clone_size: few; v_call: TRBV20-1; j_call: TRBJ2-1; d_call: NA; cdr3_aa: CSVIAAGASDEQFF; cdr3_nt: TGCAGTGTGATTGCGGCGGGGGCCTCGGATGAGCAGTTCTTC
clone_size: NA; v_call: TRBV5-1; j_call: TRBJ2-7; d_call: TRBD2; cdr3_aa: CASSLETSGDEQYF; cdr3_nt: TGCGCCAGCAGCTTGGAGACTAGCGGGGACGAGCAGTACTTC
clone_size: NA; v_call: TRBV27; j_call: TRBJ1-4; d_call: NA; cdr3_aa: CASSPTQGVINEKLFF; cdr3_nt: TGTGCCAGCAGCCCTACACAGGGTGTTATTAATGAAAAACTGTTTTTT
clone_size: few; v_call: TRBV7-2; j_call: TRBJ2-2; d_call: NA; cdr3_aa: CASSLQGLTGELFF; cdr3_nt: TGTGCCAGCAGCTTACAGGGACTCACCGGGGAGCTGTTTTTT
clone_size: NA; v_call: TRBV19; j_call: TRBJ2-1; d_call: TRBD2; cdr3_aa: CASSRTSDGEQFF; cdr3_nt: TGTGCCAGTAGTCGTACTAGCGACGGTGAGCAGTTCTTC
clone_size: many; v_call: TRBV2; j_call: TRBJ2-7; d_call: NA; cdr3_aa: CASSERRGRSEQYF; cdr3_nt: TGTGCCAGCAGTGAAAGGCGGGGACGGAGCGAGCAGTACTTC
clone_size: few; v_call: TRBV7-9; j_call: TRBJ1-4; d_call: NA; cdr3_aa: CASSLPPEGEKLFF; cdr3_nt: TGTGCCAGCAGCTTACCCCCCGAAGGTGAAAAACTGTTTTTT
clone_size: NA; v_call: TRBV12-3/TRBV12-4; j_call: TRBJ2-1; d_call: NA; cdr3_aa: CASSIDLRNNEQFF; cdr3_nt: TGTGCCAGCTCAATAGATCTTCGTAACAATGAGCAGTTCTTC
clone_size: NA; v_call: TRBV20-1; j_call: TRBJ1-6; d_call: NA; cdr3_aa: CSAMSRGNSPLHF; cdr3_nt: TGCAGTGCCATGAGTAGGGGGAACTCACCCCTCCACTTT
clone_size: many; v_call: TRBV5-6; j_call: TRBJ1-4; d_call: NA; cdr3_aa: CASSLVNEKLFF; cdr3_nt: TGTGCCAGCAGCTTGGTTAATGAAAAACTGTTTTTT
clone_size: NA; v_call: TRBV7-2; j_call: TRBJ2-3; d_call: NA; cdr3_aa: CASSHGGTDTQYF; cdr3_nt: TGTGCCAGCAGCCATGGGGGCACAGATACGCAGTATTTT
clone_size: NA; v_call: TRBV7-9; j_call: TRBJ1-1; d_call: NA; cdr3_aa: CASSNSRGTEAFF; cdr3_nt: TGTGCCAGCAGCAATTCCCGGGGCACTGAAGCTTTCTTT
clone_size: NA; v_call: TRBV12-3/TRBV12-4; j_call: TRBJ2-3; d_call: TRBD2; cdr3_aa: CASSSAGLAGVADTQYF; cdr3_nt: TGTGCCAGCAGTTCAGCCGGACTAGCGGGGGTAGCAGATACGCAGTATTTT
clone_size: many; v_call: TRBV7-8; j_call: TRBJ2-7; d_call: NA; cdr3_aa: CASSLERYRALSYEQYF; cdr3_nt: TGTGCCAGCAGCTTAGAGCGTTACAGGGCGCTTTCCTACGAGCAGTACTTC
clone_size: many; v_call: TRBV29-1; j_call: TRBJ2-3; d_call: NA; cdr3_aa: CSAGVSDTQYF; cdr3_nt: TGCAGCGCGGGAGTTTCAGATACGCAGTATTTT
clone_size: many; v_call: TRBV29-1; j_call: TRBJ2-7; d_call: TRBD2; cdr3_aa: CSVVGGSSYEQYF; cdr3_nt: TGCAGCGTTGTTGGCGGGAGCTCCTACGAGCAGTACTTC
clone_size: few; v_call: TRBV10-2; j_call: TRBJ2-7; d_call: NA; cdr3_aa: CASSESGGRDEQYF; cdr3_nt: TGCGCCAGCAGTGAGTCTGGCGGCCGCGACGAGCAGTACTTC
clone_size: few; v_call: TRBV18; j_call: TRBJ2-3; d_call: NA; cdr3_aa: CASSPNDGTDTQYF; cdr3_nt: TGTGCCAGCTCACCAAATGACGGGACAGATACGCAGTATTTT
clone_size: many; v_call: TRBV27; j_call: TRBJ2-1; d_call: NA; cdr3_aa: CASSLVFTQWSEQFF; cdr3_nt: TGTGCCAGCAGTTTAGTCTTCACCCAATGGAGTGAGCAGTTCTTC
clone_size: few; v_call: TRBV6-1; j_call: TRBJ1-5; d_call: NA; cdr3_aa: CASRFREDGNQPQHF; cdr3_nt: TGTGCCAGCAGGTTCAGGGAAGACGGCAATCAGCCCCAGCATTTT
clone_size: NA; v_call: TRBV4-1; j_call: TRBJ1-5; d_call: NA; cdr3_aa: CASSQPSSPSQPQHF; cdr3_nt: TGCGCCAGCAGCCAACCCTCCTCCCCAAGTCAGCCCCAGCATTTT
clone_size: many; v_call: TRBV3-1; j_call: TRBJ2-7; d_call: TRBD1; cdr3_aa: CASSHLTGKYEQYF; cdr3_nt: TGTGCCAGCAGCCATTTGACAGGGAAGTACGAGCAGTACTTC
clone_size: few; v_call: TRBV15; j_call: TRBJ1-5; d_call: TRBD1; cdr3_aa: CATSGLQGINQPQHF; cdr3_nt: TGTGCCACCAGCGGGCTACAGGGGATCAATCAGCCCCAGCATTTT
clone_size: few; v_call: TRBV2; j_call: TRBJ1-1; d_call: NA; cdr3_aa: CASSVPEVPGTEAFF; cdr3_nt: TGTGCCAGCAGTGTACCGGAAGTGCCTGGCACTGAAGCTTTCTTT
clone_size: NA; v_call: TRBV29-1; j_call: TRBJ1-2; d_call: NA; cdr3_aa: CSVEEGPYGYTF; cdr3_nt: TGCAGCGTTGAAGAAGGTCCCTATGGCTACACCTTC
clone_size: once; v_call: TRBV5-1; j_call: TRBJ2-1; d_call: NA; cdr3_aa: CAHRRQRAIYNEQFF; cdr3_nt: TGCGCCCACCGGAGGCAGCGGGCAATTTACAATGAGCAGTTCTTC
clone_size: many; v_call: TRBV28; j_call: TRBJ2-7; d_call: TRBD1; cdr3_aa: CASSPLGDSSYEQYF; cdr3_nt: TGTGCCAGCAGCCCCCTTGGGGACAGCTCCTACGAGCAGTACTTC
clone_size: many; v_call: TRBV27; j_call: TRBJ2-1; d_call: TRBD2; cdr3_aa: CASGRLAGGFVVDEQFF; cdr3_nt: TGTGCCAGCGGACGACTAGCGGGGGGTTTTGTAGTCGATGAGCAGTTCTTC
clone_size: few; v_call: TRBV6-2/TRBV6-3; j_call: TRBJ1-1; d_call: NA; cdr3_aa: CASSYSGGSGTEAFF; cdr3_nt: TGTGCCAGCAGTTACTCGGGGGGGAGTGGGACTGAAGCTTTCTTT
clone_size: many; v_call: TRBV5-1; j_call: TRBJ2-7; d_call: NA; cdr3_aa: CASSSLRGGQGEQYF; cdr3_nt: TGCGCCAGCAGCTCTCTCCGGGGCGGACAAGGAGAGCAGTACTTC
clone_size: few; v_call: TRBV4-1; j_call: TRBJ2-3; d_call: NA; cdr3_aa: CASSGRTTSSTDTQYF; cdr3_nt: TGCGCCAGCAGTGGAAGGACAACTTCTAGCACAGATACGCAGTATTTT
clone_size: few; v_call: TRBV7-3; j_call: TRBJ2-1; d_call: TRBD2; cdr3_aa: CASSQGAGRVYNEQFF; cdr3_nt: TGTGCCAGCAGCCAGGGAGCGGGGAGGGTCTACAATGAGCAGTTCTTC